This T cell receptor (beta chain) was sequenced during a study of shared clonotypes between healthy human individuals. This clone has more than one count but fewer than ten. What it binds is not known. The deep-level immunoSEQ assay was used. In replicate PCRs of sorted subsets, roughly 200 ng DNA, tens of thousands of T cell genomes, was used. Assay: immunoSEQ multiplex PCR; the TCRdb copy retains only in-frame clones and omits some. This table has around 100,000 clones, about 63% appearing once. The germline V gene has CDR1 MGHRA and CDR2 YSYEKL. The V end was cut by 0 bases, the J end by 2 bases, with 11 bases between. This CDR3 is built from 16 residues. The study, taken as a whole, reports: Several donors shared roughly 5% of their naive CD4 clonotypes. It was the few donors that limited the genetic and exposure-history diversity represented.

The specimen was memory CD8+ T cells sorted from blood. The subset was: CD45RO+ cells pooled with CCR7-negative TemRA cells. The clonotype was recovered from a woman aged 25-40 years in good health. The chain joins TRBV4-1 to TRBJ2-1, with no clear D. The CDR3, as DNA: TGCGCCAGCAGCCAAGAAGGTACGGAAACCTACAATGAGCAGTTCTTC. This sequence encodes CASSQEGTETYNEQFF.